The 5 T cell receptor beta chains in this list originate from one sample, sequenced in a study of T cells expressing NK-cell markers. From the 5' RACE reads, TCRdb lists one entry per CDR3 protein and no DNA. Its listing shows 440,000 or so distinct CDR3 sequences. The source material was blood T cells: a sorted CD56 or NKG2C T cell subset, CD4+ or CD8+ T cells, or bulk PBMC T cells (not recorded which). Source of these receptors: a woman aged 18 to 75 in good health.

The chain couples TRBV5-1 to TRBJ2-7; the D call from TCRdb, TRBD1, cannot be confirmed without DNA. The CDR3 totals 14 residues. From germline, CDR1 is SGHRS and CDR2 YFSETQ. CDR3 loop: CASSTRQASYEQYF.

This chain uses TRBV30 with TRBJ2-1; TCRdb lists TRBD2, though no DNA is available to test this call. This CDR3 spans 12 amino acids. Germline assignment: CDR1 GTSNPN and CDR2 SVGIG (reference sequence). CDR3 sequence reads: CAWSASFYEQFF.

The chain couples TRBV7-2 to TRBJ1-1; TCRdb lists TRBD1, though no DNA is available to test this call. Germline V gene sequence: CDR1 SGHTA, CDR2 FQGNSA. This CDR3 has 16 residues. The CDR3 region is CASSFEGGRANTEAFF.

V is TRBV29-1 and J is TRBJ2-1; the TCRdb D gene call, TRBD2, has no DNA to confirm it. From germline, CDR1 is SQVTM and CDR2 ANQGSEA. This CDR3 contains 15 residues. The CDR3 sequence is CSGGGGSGLYNEQFF.

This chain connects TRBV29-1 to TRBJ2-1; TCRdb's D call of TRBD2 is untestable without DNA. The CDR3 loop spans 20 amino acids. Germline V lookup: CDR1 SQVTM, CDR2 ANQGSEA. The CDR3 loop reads CSVGPKPGLAGGGSYNEQFF.